This T cell receptor beta chain was sequenced in a study of blood T cell repertoires in COVID-19. Overall study: Nucleic acid was either cDNA or gDNA, and it came from T cells, B-cell-depleted T cells, or PBMCs.

Deletions cut 2 bases from V and 7 bases from J, with 17 bases between. This CDR3 has 15 amino acids. The germline gives CDR1 LNHDA, CDR2 SQIVND (reference sequence). TCRdb's copy holds only in-frame clones and misses some; the assay was immunoSEQ multiplex PCR. The sample includes around 80,000 clones, over 75% of them seen just once. This TCR was sampled from a human donor in a cohort sampled during active COVID-19. The sequenced sample was peripheral blood. The chain couples TRBV19 to TRBJ1-1; D may be TRBD1 (6 bases). The CDR3 bases are TGTGCCAGTAGTATAAAAGGGGCAGGGGTCGGTGAAGCTTTCTTT. Residues: CASSIKGAGVGEAFF.